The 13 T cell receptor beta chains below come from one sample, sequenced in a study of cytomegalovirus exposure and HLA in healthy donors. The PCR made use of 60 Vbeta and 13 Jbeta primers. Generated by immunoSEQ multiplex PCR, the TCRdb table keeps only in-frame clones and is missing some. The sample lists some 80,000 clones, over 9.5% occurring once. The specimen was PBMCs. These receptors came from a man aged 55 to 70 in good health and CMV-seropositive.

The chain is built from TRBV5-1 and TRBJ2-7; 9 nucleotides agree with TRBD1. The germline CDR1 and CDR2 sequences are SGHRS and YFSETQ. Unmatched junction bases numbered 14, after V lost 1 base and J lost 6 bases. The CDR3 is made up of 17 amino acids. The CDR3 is CASSLYWGGQGSSEQYF. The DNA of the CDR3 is TGCGCCAGCAGCTTGTACTGGGGAGGACAGGGGAGTTCCGAGCAGTACTTC.

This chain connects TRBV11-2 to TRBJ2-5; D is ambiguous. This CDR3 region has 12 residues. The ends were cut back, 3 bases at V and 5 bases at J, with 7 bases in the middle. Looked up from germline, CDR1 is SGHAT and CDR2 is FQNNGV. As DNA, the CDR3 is TGTGCCAGCAGCTTTACCGGGGAGACCCAGTACTTC. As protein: CASSFTGETQYF.

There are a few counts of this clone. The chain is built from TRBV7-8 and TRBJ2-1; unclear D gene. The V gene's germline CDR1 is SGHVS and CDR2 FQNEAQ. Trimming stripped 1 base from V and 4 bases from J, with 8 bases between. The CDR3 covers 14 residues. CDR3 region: CASSLVHGYNEQFF. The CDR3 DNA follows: TGTGCCAGCAGCTTAGTTCACGGGTACAATGAGCAGTTCTTC.

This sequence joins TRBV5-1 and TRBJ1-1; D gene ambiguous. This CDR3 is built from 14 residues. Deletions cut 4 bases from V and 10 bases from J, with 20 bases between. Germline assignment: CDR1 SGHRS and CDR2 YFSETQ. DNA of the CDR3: TGCGCCAGCAGCCTACAAATAGGGAGGGAAGGAGCTTTCTTT. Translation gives CASSLQIGREGAFF.

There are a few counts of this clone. The CDR3 reads CASSFSGGVIMNTEAFF. DNA for the CDR3: TGTGCCAGCAGTTTTTCAGGGGGCGTCATTATGAACACTGAAGCTTTCTTT. This sequence joins TRBV27 and TRBJ1-1, with TRBD1 identical over 8 bases. Germline trimming cut 3 bases from V and 0 bases from J; bases unmatched to any gene: 9. Per the germline V gene, CDR1 is MNHEY and CDR2 is SMNVEV (reference sequence). This CDR3 region has 17 residues.

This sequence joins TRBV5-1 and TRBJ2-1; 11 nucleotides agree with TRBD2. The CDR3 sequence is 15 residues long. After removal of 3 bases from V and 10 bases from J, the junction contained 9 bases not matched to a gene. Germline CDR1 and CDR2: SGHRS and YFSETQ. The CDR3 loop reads CASSYLAGGQMEQFF. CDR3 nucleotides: TGCGCCAGCAGCTACCTAGCGGGGGGCCAAATGGAGCAGTTCTTC.

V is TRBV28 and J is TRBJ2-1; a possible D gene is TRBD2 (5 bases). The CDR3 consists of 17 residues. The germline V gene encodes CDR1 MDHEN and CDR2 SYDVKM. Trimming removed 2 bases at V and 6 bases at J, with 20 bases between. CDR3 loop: CASSLPRATGYSNEQFF. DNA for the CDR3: TGTGCCAGCAGTTTACCTCGTGCGACGGGATACTCCAATGAGCAGTTCTTC.

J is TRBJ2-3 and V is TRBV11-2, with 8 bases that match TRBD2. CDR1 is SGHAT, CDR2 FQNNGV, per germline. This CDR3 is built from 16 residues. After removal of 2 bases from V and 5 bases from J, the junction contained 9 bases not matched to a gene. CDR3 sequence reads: CASSLTETGGQDTQYF. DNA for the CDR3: TGTGCCAGCAGCTTAACTGAGACGGGGGGGCAAGATACGCAGTATTTT.

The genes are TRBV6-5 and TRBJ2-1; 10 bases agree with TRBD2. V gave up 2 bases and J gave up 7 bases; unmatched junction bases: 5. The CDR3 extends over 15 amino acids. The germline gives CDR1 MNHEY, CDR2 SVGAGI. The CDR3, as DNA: TGTGCCAGCAGTTACGCTAGCGGGAGTATGAATGAGCAGTTCTTC. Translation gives CASSYASGSMNEQFF.

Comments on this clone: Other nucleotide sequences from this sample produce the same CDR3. The CDR3, as DNA: TGTGCCAGCAGGGGGCTAGCGGGGGGCTACGAGCAGTACTTC. Residues: CASRGLAGGYEQYF. The J gene is TRBJ2-7, the V gene TRBV27; TRBD2 matches at 11 bases. CDR3 length equals 14 residues. Germline V gene data show CDR1 as MNHEY and CDR2 as SMNVEV (reference sequence). V was clipped by 6 bases and J by 3 bases; unmatched bases: 4.

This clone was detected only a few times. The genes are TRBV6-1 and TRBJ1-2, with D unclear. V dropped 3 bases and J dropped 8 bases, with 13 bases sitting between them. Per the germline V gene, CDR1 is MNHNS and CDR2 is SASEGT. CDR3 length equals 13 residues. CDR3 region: CASSEPGLGGYTF. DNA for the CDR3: TGTGCCAGCAGTGAGCCGGGGTTAGGGGGCTACACCTTC.

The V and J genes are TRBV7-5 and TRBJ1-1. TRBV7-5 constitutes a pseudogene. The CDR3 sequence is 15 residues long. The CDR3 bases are TGTGCCAGAAGCTGTCGGGACGGGGGGAACACTGAAGCTTTCTTT. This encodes CARSCRDGGNTEAFF.

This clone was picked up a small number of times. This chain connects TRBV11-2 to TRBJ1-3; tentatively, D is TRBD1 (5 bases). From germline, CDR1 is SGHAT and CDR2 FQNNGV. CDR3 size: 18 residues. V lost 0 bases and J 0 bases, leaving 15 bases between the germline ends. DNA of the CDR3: TGTGCCAGCAGCTTAGATAACCGACAGTTGCTCTCTGGAAACACCATATATTTT. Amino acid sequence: CASSLDNRQLLSGNTIYF. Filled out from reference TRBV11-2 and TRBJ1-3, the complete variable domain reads EAGVAQSPRYKIIEKRQSVAFWCNPISGHATLYWYQQILGQGPKLLIQFQNNGVVDDSQLPKDRFSAERLKGVDSTLKIQPAKLEDSAVYLCASSLDNRQLLSGNTIYFGEGSWLTVV.